This T cell receptor (beta chain) was captured in a study of T cell responses to AZD1222 COVID-19 vaccine. Using immunoSEQ multiplex PCR, the repertoire was profiled, and TCRdb retains in-frame clones only, with some absent. The data show 85,000 to 100,000 clones, approximately 93% seen once. A remark on this clone: As yet, its antigen is unknown.

Whole-study results and caveats: Donors, mostly white British, included more females; clonal diversity was possibly underestimated. CD4 TCRs covered the whole spike, strongest at regions 160-218 and 743-854. Scientists sampled the repertoires only once the peak T cell response had passed. Close to half of spike-specific TCRs reportedly recognize unmutated variant regions.

Germline V gene sequence: CDR1 SGHKS, CDR2 YYEKEE (reference sequence). The V end was cut by 2 bases, the J end by 7 bases, with 7 bases between. The CDR3 sequence is 11 residues long. This specimen was peripheral blood, taken 28 days after the second AZD1222 dose. This rearrangement joins TRBV5-5 to TRBJ2-7; D unclear. This receptor was obtained from an adult who received the AZD1222 COVID-19 vaccine. As DNA, the CDR3 is TGTGCCAGCAGCTTAAGCCGGGAGCAGTACTTC. It translates to CASSLSREQYF. The full variable domain, with the rest looked up from reference TRBV5-5 and TRBJ2-7, is DAGVTQSPTHLIKTRGQQVTLRCSPISGHKSVSWYQQVLGQGPQFIFQYYEKEERGRGNFPDRFSARQFPNYSSELNVNALLLGDSALYLCASSLSREQYFGPGTRLTVT.